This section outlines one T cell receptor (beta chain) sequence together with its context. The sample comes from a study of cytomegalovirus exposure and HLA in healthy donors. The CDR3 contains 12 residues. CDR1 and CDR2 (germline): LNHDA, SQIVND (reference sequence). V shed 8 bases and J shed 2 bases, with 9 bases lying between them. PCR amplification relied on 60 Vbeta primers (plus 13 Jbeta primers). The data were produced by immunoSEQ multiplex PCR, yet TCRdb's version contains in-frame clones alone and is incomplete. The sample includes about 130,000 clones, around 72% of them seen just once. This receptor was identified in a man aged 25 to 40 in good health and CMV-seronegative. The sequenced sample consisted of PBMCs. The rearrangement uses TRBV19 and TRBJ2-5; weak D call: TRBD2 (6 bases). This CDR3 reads CASGGSQETQYF. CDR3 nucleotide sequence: TGTGCCAGTGGGGGGTCTCAAGAGACCCAGTACTTC.